This TCR beta chain was documented in a study of blood T cell repertoires in COVID-19. With 4 bases clipped from V and 3 bases from J, the junction kept 9 bases outside the gene matches. CDR1 SGHRS and CDR2 YFSETQ come from the germline V gene. There are 15 residues in the CDR3. In the authors' methods: Researchers report that nucleated cell counts were estimated from reference gene primer amplification. Assay: immunoSEQ multiplex PCR; the TCRdb copy retains only in-frame clones and omits some. D and trimming come from the DNA, and the V and J calls and clone size come from that table. In the table there are some 66,000 clones, over 85% of which are singletons.

This chain connects TRBV5-1 to TRBJ1-2, with 7 bases fitting TRBD1. The sequencing sample was made of peripheral blood. This sequence was found in a man between 65 and 85 years old with active COVID-19. CDR3 sequence (DNA): TGCGCCAGCAGCCCCAGGACAGGCGGGGACTATGGCTACACCTTC. Its protein is CASSPRTGGDYGYTF. The full variable domain, with the rest looked up from reference TRBV5-1 and TRBJ1-2, is KAGVTQTPRYLIKTRGQQVTLSCSPISGHRSVSWYQQTPGQGLQFLFEYFSETQRNKGNFPGRFSGRQFSNSRSEMNVSTLELGDSALYLCASSPRTGGDYGYTFGSGTRLTVV.